The next 29 T cell receptor beta chains were all read from a single sample in a study of TIL therapy for anti-PD-1-resistant metastatic lung cancer (dated by TCRdb to the early 2020s). The meaning of the sample's time point label: pre-treatment sample, taken before nivolumab and TIL therapy. TCR beta CDR3 regions were amplified from genomic DNA by bias-controlled multiplex PCR with the immunoSEQ v3 hsTCRB kit. TCRdb took over this immuneACCESS table, retaining in-frame rearrangements with V and J assigned. Such tables are incomplete; in checked studies, under half of the missing clones stem from an unresolved V gene, and the remainder is unexplained. The sample table shows 45,000 to 75,000 clones, and roughly 87% are seen once. Just over 2.5% of the sample lies in the top ten. Source: blood, taken at baseline. The receptors stem from a person aged 25-85 years with non-small cell lung cancer.

CDR3 amino acids: CASSYPPRDTQYF. CDR3 coding DNA: TGTGCCAGCAGTTACCCGCCCAGGGATACGCAGTATTTT. This sequence joins TRBV6-2 or TRBV6-3 and TRBJ2-3; the D is unclear. The germline V gene encodes CDR1 MNHEY and CDR2 SVGEGT. V was trimmed by 2 bases and J by 6 bases, leaving 9 bases between them. The CDR3 has 13 residues.

The chain has TRBV30 and TRBJ2-2; 9 positions agree with TRBD1. The CDR3 is made up of 17 amino acids. Losses at the gene ends were 3 bases for V and 7 bases for J; bases not matched to a gene: 15. CDR1 is GTSNPN and CDR2 is SVGIG in the germline V gene (reference sequence). The CDR3 DNA is TGTGCCTGGAGCGCCATCATCCGGGACAGGGCGGTCGGGGAGCTGTTTTTT. Protein: CAWSAIIRDRAVGELFF.

Only one count was recorded for this clone. This chain links TRBV6-4 with TRBJ1-5; D unresolved. The CDR3 has 13 amino acids. CDR1 MRHNA and CDR2 SNTAGT come from the germline V gene. Trimming removed 3 bases at V and 6 bases at J, with 9 bases between. CDR3 DNA sequence: TGTGCCAGCAGTGATACTCCGGGTCAGCCCCAGCATTTT. Residues: CASSDTPGQPQHF.

Only a few counts were recorded for this clone. This chain links TRBV10-2 with TRBJ1-2; no clear D. Germline-derived CDR1 and CDR2 are WSHSY and SAAADI. The V gene lost 4 bases and the J gene lost 8 bases, with 8 bases spanning the gap. The CDR3 contains 11 residues. This CDR3 is CASSGGLGYTF. CDR3 DNA sequence: TGCGCCAGCAGTGGTGGTCTGGGCTACACCTTC.

The rearrangement links TRBV6-5 to TRBJ2-7; the D is unclear. CDR3 length: 12 amino acids. Trimming took 6 bases from V and 4 from J, leaving 10 bases between them. Germline lookup yields CDR1 MNHEY and CDR2 SVGAGI. The CDR3 sequence: CASSLFRYEQYF. The CDR3 region has the DNA TGTGCCAGCAGCCTCTTCAGATACGAGCAGTACTTC.

The V call is TRBV9, the J call TRBJ1-4; D gene unclear. V lost 4 bases and J lost 7, with 17 bases in between. The CDR3 extends over 15 amino acids. CDR1 SGDLS and CDR2 YYNGEE come from the germline V gene. The DNA for the CDR3 is TGTGCCAGCAGCCCCCCGACGGGCGGTAGTGAAAAACTGTTTTTT. This sequence encodes CASSPPTGGSEKLFF.

This rearrangement joins TRBV7-9 to TRBJ2-1; 7 bases fit TRBD1. This CDR3 has 15 amino acids. The germline CDR1 and CDR2 sequences are SEHNR and FQNEAQ (reference sequence). The V segment lost 0 bases and the J segment 4 bases; nucleotides outside the gene matches: 3. The CDR3 nucleotides are TGTGCCAGCAGCTTAGCAGGGGGCAGATACAATGAGCAGTTCTTC. This encodes CASSLAGGRYNEQFF.

The chain is built from TRBV4-1 and TRBJ2-4; D is ambiguous. The CDR3 length is 13 residues. Trimming pared 2 bases from V and 8 bases from J, leaving 10 bases between. Germline V lookup: CDR1 MGHRA, CDR2 YSYEKL. The CDR3 loop is CASSQPSADIQYF. CDR3 nucleotide sequence: TGCGCCAGCAGCCAACCCAGTGCGGACATTCAGTACTTC.

The chain carries TRBV19 and TRBJ1-5; 8 positions match TRBD1. This CDR3 spans 16 amino acids. Germline V lookup: CDR1 LNHDA, CDR2 SQIVND (reference sequence). V shed 2 bases, J shed 9 bases, and the junction held 12 bases outside the gene matches. The CDR3 spells CASSIRSDRDFWPQHF. CDR3 coding DNA: TGTGCCAGTAGTATAAGGTCGGACAGGGATTTTTGGCCCCAGCATTTT.

J is TRBJ2-3 and V is TRBV4-1; TRBD2 matches at 12 bases. V was clipped by 0 bases and J by 0 bases; unmatched bases: 7. In germline, CDR1 is MGHRA, CDR2 YSYEKL. The length of the CDR3 is 19 residues. CDR3 sequence (DNA): TGCGCCAGCAGCCAAGATCGGCTAGCGGGAGGGCCTAGCACAGATACGCAGTATTTT. Its protein is CASSQDRLAGGPSTDTQYF.

For this clone: Other DNA sequences within the sample encode an identical CDR3. The CDR3 DNA sequence: TGTGCCACTGCCCGACAGCCCTACGAGCAGTACTTC. It is translated as CATARQPYEQYF. The V and J genes are TRBV6-5 and TRBJ2-7, with TRBD1 as a possible D gene (5 bases). The length of the CDR3 is 12 residues. Germline V gives CDR1 MNHEY, CDR2 SVGAGI. V was shortened by 10 bases and J by 2 bases, with 12 bases between the two germline ends.

The genes are TRBV6-5 and TRBJ2-7; D perhaps matches TRBD1 (5 bases). This CDR3 has 14 amino acids. With 6 bases removed from V and 5 bases from J, the gap between germline ends came to 17 bases. The germline V gene encodes CDR1 MNHEY and CDR2 SVGAGI. CDR3 protein: CASSQGRSKDEQYF. The CDR3 DNA is TGTGCCAGCAGCCAGGGAAGAAGTAAGGACGAGCAGTACTTC.

This rearrangement joins TRBV2 to TRBJ2-3; TRBD2 aligns across 10 bases. The CDR3 length is 17 residues. J was trimmed by 2 bases and V by 5 bases; bases with no gene match: 10. The germline V gene has CDR1 SNHLY and CDR2 FYNNEI. This chain's CDR3 is CASSSAGLAVITDTQYF. The CDR3 DNA follows: TGTGCCAGCAGTTCCGCCGGACTAGCGGTTATCACAGATACGCAGTATTTT.

The chain employs TRBV28 and TRBJ2-5; 10 bases match TRBD2. Germline CDR1 is MDHEN and CDR2 is SYDVKM. V lost 11 bases and J lost 3; bases outside the gene matches: 9. This CDR3 spans 14 amino acids. CDR3 residues: CARTLAGVEETQYF. The CDR3 bases are TGTGCCCGCACGCTAGCGGGAGTAGAAGAGACCCAGTACTTC.

The chain couples TRBV7-3 to TRBJ2-5; maybe TRBD2 (5 bases). The CDR3 sequence is 13 residues long. Germline CDR1 and CDR2: SGHTA and FQGTGA. Trimming removed 3 bases from V and 2 bases from J, with 7 bases in between. This chain's CDR3 is CASSFGVQETQYF. CDR3 in DNA: TGTGCCAGCAGCTTCGGGGTTCAAGAGACCCAGTACTTC.

V gene TRBV5-6 combines with J gene TRBJ1-1; D is undetermined. CDR1 is SGHDT, CDR2 YYEEEE, per germline. This CDR3 region has 14 residues. V lost 1 base, J lost 2 bases, and 9 bases lay in between. CDR3 sequence reads: CASSLSASNTEAFF. The DNA for the CDR3 is TGTGCCAGCAGCTTGTCCGCATCAAACACTGAAGCTTTCTTT.

The gene calls are TRBV25-1 and TRBJ1-1; D call uncertain. Looked up from germline, CDR1 is MGHDK and CDR2 is SYGVNS. V shed 6 bases and J shed 4 bases, with 6 bases lying between them. This CDR3 comprises 11 residues. CDR3 region: CASSSGTEAFF. In nucleotides, the CDR3 is TGTGCCAGCAGCTCGGGCACTGAAGCTTTCTTT.

J is TRBJ1-3 and V is TRBV4-1; no definite D call. Looked up from germline, CDR1 is MGHRA and CDR2 is YSYEKL. Trimming pared 3 bases from V and 5 bases from J, leaving 23 bases between. This CDR3 spans 18 amino acids. CDR3 sequence reads: CASSQAFTLEINRNTIYF. The DNA for the CDR3 is TGCGCCAGCAGCCAGGCTTTTACCCTGGAAATCAATCGAAACACCATATATTTT.

V gene TRBV5-1 combines with J gene TRBJ2-7, with 7 positions matching TRBD2. The ends lost 0 bases at V and 5 bases at J; junction bases unmatched: 8. The CDR3 spans 15 residues. Germline-derived CDR1 and CDR2 are SGHRS and YFSETQ. The CDR3 DNA follows: TGCGCCAGCAGCTTGGACCGGACTAGAAGCGACGAGCAGTACTTC. Translated: CASSLDRTRSDEQYF.

CDR3 loop: CASSLVTDTQYF. CDR3 DNA: TGTGCCAGCAGCTTGGTCACAGATACGCAGTATTTT. V gene TRBV11-2 combines with J gene TRBJ2-3, with unresolved D. CDR1 is SGHAT, CDR2 FQNNGV, per germline. This CDR3 comprises 12 residues. Trimming left V 3 bases short and J 2 bases short, with 3 bases between.

The chain is built from TRBV19 and TRBJ1-5; D remains unclear. V dropped 1 base and J dropped 2 bases, with 9 bases sitting between them. CDR1 is LNHDA and CDR2 is SQIVND in the germline V gene (reference sequence). This CDR3 has 15 amino acids. CDR3 in DNA: TGTGCCAGTAGTATAGGTCCGTTCGGCAATCAGCCCCAGCATTTT. This sequence encodes CASSIGPFGNQPQHF.

The chain uses TRBV12-3 or TRBV12-4 and TRBJ2-7; D is ambiguous. The CDR3 consists of 12 residues. The V end lost 3 bases, the J end lost 0 bases, and 3 bases lay between the germline ends. CDR3 sequence reads: CASSFVSYEQYF. The CDR3 nucleotides are TGTGCCAGCAGTTTTGTCTCCTACGAGCAGTACTTC.

The chain is built from TRBV6-6 and TRBJ1-5; D is perhaps TRBD1 (6 bases). This CDR3 contains 15 residues. The V gene lost 4 bases and the J gene lost 3 bases, with 13 bases spanning the gap. Germline CDR1 reads MNHNY; CDR2 reads SVGAGI (reference sequence). CDR3 nucleotides: TGTGCCAGCAGTTTCTCAGGGGCAAACAATCAGCCCCAGCATTTT. As protein: CASSFSGANNQPQHF.

The chain combines TRBV5-4 with TRBJ2-1; D may be TRBD2 (5 bases). This CDR3 spans 16 amino acids. CDR1 SGHNT and CDR2 YYREEE come from the germline V gene (reference sequence). V lost 0 bases to trimming and J lost 5 bases, with 15 bases between them. In DNA, the CDR3 is TGTGCCAGCAGCTTGGCCGGAGGTAGCGCTAACAATGAGCAGTTCTTC. It codes for CASSLAGGSANNEQFF.

This sequence joins TRBV4-1 and TRBJ1-1, with TRBD1 matching over 10 bases. Losses at the gene ends were 0 bases for V and 4 bases for J; bases not matched to a gene: 2. The CDR3 is made up of 15 amino acids. CDR1 and CDR2 from the germline V gene are MGHRA and YSYEKL. CDR3 DNA: TGCGCCAGCAGCCAAGAGGGACAGGGGAGCACTGAAGCTTTCTTT. Translated: CASSQEGQGSTEAFF.

Only one count was recorded for this clone. The J gene is TRBJ1-5, the V gene TRBV19, with 9 bases identical to TRBD1. This CDR3 comprises 15 residues. The V segment lost 5 bases and the J segment 3 bases; nucleotides outside the gene matches: 5. Per the germline V gene, CDR1 is LNHDA and CDR2 is SQIVND (reference sequence). The CDR3 protein is CASSAGQGNNQPQHF. CDR3 nucleotides: TGTGCCAGTAGTGCAGGACAGGGGAACAATCAGCCCCAGCATTTT.

The chain joins TRBV5-1 to TRBJ2-2; 8 bases are shared with TRBD2. Germline loops: CDR1 SGHRS, CDR2 YFSETQ. The CDR3 runs to 15 residues. V lost 0 bases and J lost 5; bases outside the gene matches: 3. The CDR3 sequence: CASSLVAGITGELFF. The CDR3 DNA is TGCGCCAGCAGCTTGGTAGCGGGGATAACCGGGGAGCTGTTTTTT.

The rearrangement joins TRBV19 to TRBJ1-2; D perhaps matches TRBD1 (5 bases). With 4 bases removed from V and 3 bases from J, the gap between germline ends came to 18 bases. This CDR3 comprises 16 residues. The germline CDR1 and CDR2 sequences are LNHDA and SQIVND (reference sequence). The CDR3 spells CASSTREKTAYYGYTF. In DNA form, the CDR3 reads TGTGCCAGTAGTACCCGCGAAAAGACAGCGTACTATGGCTACACCTTC.

The gene calls are TRBV6-5 and TRBJ1-5; no definite D call. Germline lookup yields CDR1 MNHEY and CDR2 SVGAGI. The V gene lost 5 bases and the J gene lost 6 bases, with 17 bases spanning the gap. The CDR3 length is 15 residues. DNA for the CDR3: TGTGCCAGCAGTCGCCGGGCCGAGGGCGGTCAGCCCCAGCATTTT. Its translation: CASSRRAEGGQPQHF.